The 6 T cell receptor beta chains given below trace back to one sample, sequenced in a study of blood T cell repertoires in COVID-19. Libraries were prepared by immunoSEQ multiplex PCR; TCRdb keeps only in-frame clonotypes and omits some of them. The sample yields about 180,000 clones, around 80% seen once. The sequencing input was peripheral blood. These receptor sequences come from a woman aged 40 to 50 with COVID-19, enrolled during active disease.

This clone was picked up one time. The chain joins TRBV5-1 to TRBJ2-1, with 11 bases fitting TRBD2. The CDR3 is 16 amino acids. In germline, CDR1 is SGHRS, CDR2 YFSETQ. The ends lost 4 bases at V and 5 bases at J; junction bases unmatched: 8. The DNA for the CDR3 is TGCGCCAGCAGCCCCCGACTAGCGGGGTTAAACAATGAGCAGTTCTTC. Amino acid sequence: CASSPRLAGLNNEQFF.

This clone was observed a few times. The rearrangement uses TRBV2 and TRBJ2-4, with 8 nucleotides matching TRBD1. The CDR3 runs to 15 residues. CDR1 SNHLY and CDR2 FYNNEI come from the germline V gene. With V trimmed by 3 bases and J by 6 bases, 7 bases remained unmatched. The CDR3 protein is CASSEWGQVGNIQYF. The DNA of the CDR3 is TGTGCCAGCAGTGAGTGGGGACAGGTTGGAAACATTCAGTACTTC.

V is TRBV18 and J is TRBJ2-7; 12 nucleotides match TRBD2. The CDR3 has 18 residues. V shed 7 bases, J shed 3 bases, and the junction held 16 bases outside the gene matches. Germline assignment: CDR1 KGHSH and CDR2 LQKENI. The CDR3: CASLPGGLAGSILYEQYF. The CDR3 DNA reads as TGTGCCAGCTTACCTGGCGGACTAGCGGGGTCGATCCTCTACGAGCAGTACTTC.

This clone was seen a single time. CDR3 amino acids: CASSATGPVEQYF. The CDR3 DNA reads as TGTGCCAGCAGCGCGACAGGTCCGGTCGAGCAGTACTTC. This chain links TRBV9 with TRBJ2-7, with D perhaps TRBD1 (6 bases). The germline V and J ends were trimmed by 3 bases and 6 bases, with 13 bases remaining between them. CDR3 length: 13 amino acids. CDR1 is SGDLS and CDR2 is YYNGEE in the germline V gene.

V usage is TRBV3-1 (or the pseudogene TRBV3-2) and J usage is TRBJ2-7; unclear D gene. There are 13 residues in the CDR3. Per the germline V gene, CDR1 is LGHDT and CDR2 is YNNKEL (reference sequence). V was trimmed by 4 bases and J by 6 bases, leaving 13 bases between them. CDR3 sequence: CASSPGHALEQYF. CDR3 coding DNA: TGTGCCAGCAGCCCCGGTCATGCCCTCGAGCAGTACTTC.

The rearrangement joins TRBV18 to TRBJ1-6; D gene unclear. The CDR3 has 13 amino acids. Deletions cut 6 bases from V and 10 bases from J, with 13 bases between. Germline V CDR1 and CDR2: KGHSH, LQKENI. The CDR3 loop is CASSREQVSPLHF. The CDR3 coding sequence is TGTGCCAGCTCTCGGGAGCAGGTCTCACCCCTCCACTTT. The entire variable domain, with the rest obtained from reference TRBV18 and TRBJ1-6, is as follows: NAGVMQNPRHLVRRRGQEARLRCSPMKGHSHVYWYRQLPEEGLKFMVYLQKENIIDESGMPKERFSAEFPKEGPSILRIQQVVRGDSAAYFCASSREQVSPLHFGNGTRLTVT.